This TCR beta chain stems from a study of human T cells and chemical hapten exposure. Overall study results and limits: Sensitizing with DPC caused no change in TCRs above 1 in 1000 frequency.

This CDR3 region has 13 residues. With V trimmed by 6 bases and J by 5 bases, 5 bases remained unmatched. Germline CDR1 is SQVTM and CDR2 is ANQGSEA. TCRdb re-derived calls from the RACE reads in MiXCR, one entry per CDR3 protein. This sample has tens of thousands of distinct CDR3 sequences; approximately 11% occur once, and the top ten carry 4% to 5%. This clonotype showed up many times. Its target is unknown. Regarding time point: patch test 1, 2 weeks after DPC sensitization. Treatment described: therapeutic diphenylcyclopropenone sensitization with weekly scalp DPC. V gene TRBV29-1 combines with J gene TRBJ2-7; 12 positions agree with TRBD1. The source material was whole blood, sampled in connection with sensitization to the hapten diphenylcyclopropenone (DPC). The TCR sequence derives from a woman in her fifties or sixties with alopecia areata. Some clones in this sample may be carry-over from other donors' samples. CDR3 sequence reads: CSVGTGGLNEQYF. The CDR3, as DNA: TGCAGCGTAGGGACAGGGGGCTTGAACGAGCAGTACTTC.